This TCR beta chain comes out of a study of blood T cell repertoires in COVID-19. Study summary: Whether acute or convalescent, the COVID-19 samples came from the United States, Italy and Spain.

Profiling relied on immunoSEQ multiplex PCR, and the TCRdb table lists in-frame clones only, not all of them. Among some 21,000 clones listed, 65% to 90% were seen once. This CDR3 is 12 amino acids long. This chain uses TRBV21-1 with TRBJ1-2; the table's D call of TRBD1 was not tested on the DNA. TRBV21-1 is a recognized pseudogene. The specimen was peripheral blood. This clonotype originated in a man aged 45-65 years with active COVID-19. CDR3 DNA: TGTGCATCCCCAGGGTCTTCCTATGGCTACACCTTC. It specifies CASPGSSYGYTF.